Below, 7 T cell receptor beta chains from the same sample are listed, as sequenced in a study of blood T cell repertoires in COVID-19. Only in-frame clones appear in the TCRdb table, and some are missing; sequencing was by immunoSEQ multiplex PCR. The sample contains 210,000 or so clones, 83% of which appear only once. The sequenced sample consisted of peripheral blood. The source is a man in his forties or fifties with active or convalescent COVID-19.

CDR3: CASSFRTGRTEYF. CDR3 sequence (DNA): TGTGCCAGCAGTTTCCGGACAGGGAGAACGGAGTACTTC. This chain uses TRBV27 with TRBJ2-7, with 8 bases aligning to TRBD1. With V trimmed by 3 bases and J by 11 bases, 9 bases remained unmatched. Germline V gene data show CDR1 as MNHEY and CDR2 as SMNVEV (reference sequence). The CDR3 spans 13 residues.

The rearrangement uses TRBV28 and TRBJ1-2; D remains unclear. Germline V CDR1 and CDR2: MDHEN, SYDVKM. This CDR3 is built from 15 residues. The V and J ends lost 4 bases and 7 bases respectively, with 19 bases between them. CDR3 sequence reads: CASSSPSGGSGGYTF. The CDR3 DNA reads as TGTGCCAGCAGTTCTCCCTCCGGAGGGAGTGGTGGCTACACCTTC.

The V call is TRBV3-1 (or the pseudogene TRBV3-2), the J call TRBJ1-1; D possibly corresponds to TRBD1 (6 bases). This CDR3 is 15 amino acids long. Germline CDR1 and CDR2: LGHDT and YNNKEL (reference sequence). Trimming stripped 1 base from V and 11 bases from J, with 20 bases between. In DNA form, the CDR3 reads TGTGCCAGCAGCCAAGCCCCAGGGGTCTGGACTGGCGCTTTCTTT. Protein: CASSQAPGVWTGAFF.

The chain is built from TRBV24-1 and TRBJ2-1; TRBD1 agrees at 12 bases. V lost 8 bases, J lost 10 bases, and 5 bases stayed unmatched. The CDR3 runs 13 residues. Germline assignment: CDR1 KGHDR and CDR2 SFDVKD. The CDR3 nucleotides read TGTGCCACCACCGGGACAGGGGGCTTGGAGCAGTTCTTC. Its translation: CATTGTGGLEQFF.

V and J are TRBV11-2 and TRBJ2-7; TRBD2 agrees at 7 bases. CDR3 size: 15 residues. The germline V gene encodes CDR1 SGHAT and CDR2 FQNNGV. The CDR3 sequence is CAISRVRGSSYEQYF. CDR3 nucleotide sequence: TGTGCTATATCAAGGGTCCGCGGGAGCTCCTACGAGCAGTACTTC. Complete variable domain (other parts from reference TRBV11-2 and TRBJ2-7): EAGVAQSPRYKIIEKRQSVAFWCNPISGHATLYWYQQILGQGPKLLIQFQNNGVVDDSQLPKDRFSAERLKGVDSTLKIQPAKLEDSAVYLCAISRVRGSSYEQYFGPGTRLTVT.

Of note for this clone: The junction does not match germline at one end; this may be a read error. The sample carries other DNA sequences with the same CDR3. This chain links TRBV20-1 with TRBJ1-6; the match to TRBD1 covers 7 bases. Germline-derived CDR1 and CDR2 are DFQATT and SNEGSKA (reference sequence). The CDR3 sequence is 16 residues long. This chain's CDR3 is CSASPPGQHYNSPLHF. The CDR3 DNA reads TGTAGTGCTAGTCCTCCGGGACAGCATTATAATTCACCCCTCCACTTT.

The chain is built from TRBV9 and TRBJ2-7; D may be TRBD2 (5 bases). The CDR3 totals 14 residues. The V end was cut by 0 bases, the J end by 4 bases, with 11 bases between. Per germline, CDR1 SGDLS and CDR2 YYNGEE. In DNA, the CDR3 is TGTGCCAGCAGCGTAGTACCCGGGGTATACGAGCAGTACTTC. It encodes CASSVVPGVYEQYF.